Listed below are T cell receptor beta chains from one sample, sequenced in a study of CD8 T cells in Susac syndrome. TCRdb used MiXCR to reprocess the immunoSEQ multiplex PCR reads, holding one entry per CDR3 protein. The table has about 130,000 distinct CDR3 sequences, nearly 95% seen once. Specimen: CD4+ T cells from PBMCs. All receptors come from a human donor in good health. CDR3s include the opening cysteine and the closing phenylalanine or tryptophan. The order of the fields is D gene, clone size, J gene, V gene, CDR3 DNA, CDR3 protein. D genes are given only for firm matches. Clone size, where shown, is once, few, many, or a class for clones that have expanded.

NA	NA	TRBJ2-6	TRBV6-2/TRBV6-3	TGTGCCAGCAGACACTCGACTAGCTCTGGGGCCAACGTCCTGACTTTC	CASRHSTSSGANVLTF
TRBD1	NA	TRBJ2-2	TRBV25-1	TGTGCCAGCAGTGTTTGGGACAGCCGCCAGACCGGGGAGCTGTTTTTT	CASSVWDSRQTGELFF
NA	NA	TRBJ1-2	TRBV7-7	TGTGCCAGCACCCGACCGTTGGATGGCTACACCTTC	CASTRPLDGYTF
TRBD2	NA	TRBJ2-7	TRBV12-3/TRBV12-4	TGTGCCAGCACCATGCGGGGGAGCAGGAACGAGCAGTACTTC	CASTMRGSRNEQYF
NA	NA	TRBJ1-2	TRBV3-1	TGTGCCAGCAGCCAAGCTCAGGCGGCTAACTATGGCTACACCTTC	CASSQAQAANYGYTF
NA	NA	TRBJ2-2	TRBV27	TGTGCCAGCACGAAAAGGCCGAACACCGGGGAGCTGTTTTTT	CASTKRPNTGELFF
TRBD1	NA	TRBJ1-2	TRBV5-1	TGCGCCAGCAGCTTGACCGAACTGACAGGGGGCTATGGCTACACCTTC	CASSLTELTGGYGYTF
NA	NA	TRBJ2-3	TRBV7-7	TGTGCTACCTACGACAGAAAAACAGATACGCAGTATTTT	CATYDRKTDTQYF
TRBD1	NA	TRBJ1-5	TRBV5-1	TGCGCCAGCAGCTTTACAGGGGATCAGCCCCAGCATTTT	CASSFTGDQPQHF
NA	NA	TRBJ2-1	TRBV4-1	TGCGCCAGCAGCCAAGAGCCTCTTACGGGGAGGAATGAGCAGTTCTTC	CASSQEPLTGRNEQFF
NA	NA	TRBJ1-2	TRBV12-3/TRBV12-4	TGTGCCAGCAGTTTAGCGGGCAGGCCGGCGTCCAATGGCTACACCTTC	CASSLAGRPASNGYTF
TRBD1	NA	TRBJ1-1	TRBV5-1	TGCGCCAGCAGCTTGAGGGTCAGGGGGCAAGGCACTGAAGCTTTCTTT	CASSLRVRGQGTEAFF
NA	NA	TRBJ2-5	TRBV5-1	TGCGCCAGCAGCCCGGCCGGGGAAGAGACCCAGTACTTC	CASSPAGEETQYF
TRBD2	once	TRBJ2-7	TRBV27	TGTGCCAGCAGGGGGGCCATAGCGGGAGGGCACTACGAGCAGTACTTC	CASRGAIAGGHYEQYF
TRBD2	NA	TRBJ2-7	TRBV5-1	TGCGCCAGCAGCTTGACAGCGGGAGGTCGGGAGCAGTACTTC	CASSLTAGGREQYF
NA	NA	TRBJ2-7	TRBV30	TGTGCCTGGAGTAGTCTCTACGAGCAGTACTTC	CAWSSLYEQYF
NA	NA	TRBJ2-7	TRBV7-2	TGTGCCAGCAGCTTAGGGAGGGGGAGCTCCTACGAGCAGTACTTC	CASSLGRGSSYEQYF
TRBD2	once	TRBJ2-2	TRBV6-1	TGTGCCAGCAACCGGGGGCTAGCGGGGACCGGGGAGCTGTTTTTT	CASNRGLAGTGELFF
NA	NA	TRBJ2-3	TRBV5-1	TGCGCCAGCAGCTTGGGACCACCGGATACGCAGTATTTT	CASSLGPPDTQYF
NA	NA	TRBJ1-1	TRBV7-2	TGTGCCAGCAGCCCGTGGCGGGCAGAGGGCACTGAAGCTTTCTTT	CASSPWRAEGTEAFF
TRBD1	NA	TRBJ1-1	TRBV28	TGTGCCAGCAGTCCCCTGGGACAGGCTAACACTGAAGCTTTCTTT	CASSPLGQANTEAFF
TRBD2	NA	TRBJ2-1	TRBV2	TGTGCCAGCAGGGGACTAGCGGGAATGGGCAATGAGCAGTTCTTC	CASRGLAGMGNEQFF
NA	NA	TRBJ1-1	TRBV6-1	TGTGCCAGCCAGAGACTGAACACTGAAGCTTTCTTT	CASQRLNTEAFF
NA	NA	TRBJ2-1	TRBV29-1	TGCAGCGTTACATACGGGACCTTTACGTACAATGAGCAGTTCTTC	CSVTYGTFTYNEQFF
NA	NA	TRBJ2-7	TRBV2	TGTGCCAGCAGCAATGGACAGATCTACGAGCAGTACTTC	CASSNGQIYEQYF
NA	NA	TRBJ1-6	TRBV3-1	TGTGCCAGCAGCCAAGACGATCCAGTCTATTCACCCCTCCACTTT	CASSQDDPVYSPLHF
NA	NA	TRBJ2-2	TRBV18	TGTGCCAGCTCACCAGACAGCACCGGGGAGCTGTTTTTT	CASSPDSTGELFF
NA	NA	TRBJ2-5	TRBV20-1	TGCAGTGCAGGAAGGACCCAGTACTTC	CSAGRTQYF
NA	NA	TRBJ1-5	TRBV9	TGTGCCAGCAGCGCACAGGGACGCAATCAGCCCCAGCATTTT	CASSAQGRNQPQHF
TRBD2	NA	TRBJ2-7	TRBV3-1	TGTGCCAGCAGTCCCTTTAAGCGGGAGAGGCACGAGCAGTACTTC	CASSPFKRERHEQYF
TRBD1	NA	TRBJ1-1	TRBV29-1	TGCAGCGCCCGGAAGAGACAGGGGGCCACTGAAGCTTTCTTT	CSARKRQGATEAFF
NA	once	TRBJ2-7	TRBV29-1	TGCAGCGTCAGGGTATCCGGGACTCCGAGGGACGAGCAGTACTTC	CSVRVSGTPRDEQYF
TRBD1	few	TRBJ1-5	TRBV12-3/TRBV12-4	TGTGCCAGCAGTGGACAGGGCGGCAATCAGCCCCAGCATTTT	CASSGQGGNQPQHF
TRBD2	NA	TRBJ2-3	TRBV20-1	TGCAGTGCTAGAGATCCCTCGGGACTAGCGGCAGATACGCAGTATTTT	CSARDPSGLAADTQYF
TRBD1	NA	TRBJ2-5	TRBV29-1	TGCAGCGCGGACAGGGGGGGTGAGACCCAGTACTTC	CSADRGGETQYF
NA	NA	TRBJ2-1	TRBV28	TGTGCCAGCAGTTCAGAAAACTCCTACAATGAGCAGTTCTTC	CASSSENSYNEQFF
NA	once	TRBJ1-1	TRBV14	TGTGCCAGCAGCCGACAGGAGAACACTGAAGCTTTCTTT	CASSRQENTEAFF
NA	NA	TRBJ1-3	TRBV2	TGTGCCAGCAACGCTCGGGCTGGCTCTGGAAACACCATATATTTT	CASNARAGSGNTIYF
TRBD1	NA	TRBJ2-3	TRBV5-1	TGCGCCAGCAGCTCGACAGGGTCTAGGAGCACAGATACGCAGTATTTT	CASSSTGSRSTDTQYF
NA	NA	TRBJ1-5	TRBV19	TGTGCCAGTTCGATAATGGTCAATCAGCCCCAGCATTTT	CASSIMVNQPQHF
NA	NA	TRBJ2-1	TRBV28	TGTGCCAGCAGAACTCCGTACTCCTACAATGAGCAGTTCTTC	CASRTPYSYNEQFF
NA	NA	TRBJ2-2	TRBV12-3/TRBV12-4	TGTGCCAGCAGTCCTATTGGGTTCACCGGGGAGCTGTTTTTT	CASSPIGFTGELFF
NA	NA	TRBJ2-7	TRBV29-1	TGCAGCGTACTATCGGGGGCCGAAGCCTACGAGCAGTACTTC	CSVLSGAEAYEQYF
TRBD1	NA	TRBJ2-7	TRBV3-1	TGTGCCAGCAGCCCCCCACAGGGGACCAGCTCCTACGAGCAGTACTTC	CASSPPQGTSSYEQYF
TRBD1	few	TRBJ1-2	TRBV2	TGTGCCAGCAGTTCCGGGACAGGGTATGCTGGCTACACCTTC	CASSSGTGYAGYTF
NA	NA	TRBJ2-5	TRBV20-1	TGCAGTGCTAACAACCGAAACGGGGAGACCCAGTACTTC	CSANNRNGETQYF
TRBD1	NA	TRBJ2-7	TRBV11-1	TGTGCCAGCAGCCCCGACAGGGGGCCGACCTACGAGCAGTACTTC	CASSPDRGPTYEQYF
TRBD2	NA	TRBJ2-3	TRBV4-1	TGCGCCAGCAGCCAAGATGGGCTAGCGGGAGATGGAGATACGCAGTATTTT	CASSQDGLAGDGDTQYF
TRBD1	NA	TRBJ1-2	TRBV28	TGTGCCAGCAGTAGGACAGGGTATGGCTACACCTTC	CASSRTGYGYTF
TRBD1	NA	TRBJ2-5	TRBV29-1	TGCAGCGTCGCAAAGGGACAGCAAGAGACCCAGTACTTC	CSVAKGQQETQYF
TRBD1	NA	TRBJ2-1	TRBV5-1	TGCGCCAGCAGCACGGGACAGGGGACCGGTGAGCAGTTCTTC	CASSTGQGTGEQFF
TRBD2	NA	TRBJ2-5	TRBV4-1	TGCGCCAGCAGCCAAGTTGAGCTAGCGGGAACAGAGACCCAGTACTTC	CASSQVELAGTETQYF
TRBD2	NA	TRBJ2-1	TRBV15	TGTGCCACCGCCCTCGGACGGGAGGCCCATGAGCAGTTCTTC	CATALGREAHEQFF
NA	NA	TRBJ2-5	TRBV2	TGTGCCAGCAAGGAAGGCTTGACGGCGGAGACCCAGTACTTC	CASKEGLTAETQYF
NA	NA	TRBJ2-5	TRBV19	TGTGCCAGTAGTATCCTTCACGATCAAGAGACCCAGTACTTC	CASSILHDQETQYF